This entry lists 6 T cell receptor beta chains sequenced from one sample in a study of vaccination effects on CD4 cells after COVID-19. Measured with immunoSEQ multiplex PCR; TCRdb has only the in-frame clones, and not every one. The profile shows around 49,000 clones, approximately 77% of them singletons. Researchers isolated CD4+ T cells once 9 to 11 days of culture had elapsed. All participants had two doses of either the BNT162b2 or mRNA-1273 vaccine. The antigens of these receptors remain unknown. Sequences were derived from CD4+ T cells from PBMCs cultured without peptide, sampled after COVID-19 vaccination. The receptor source for this set is a human donor who received a COVID-19 vaccine.

The J gene is TRBJ1-1, the V gene TRBV5-1; D uncertain. The germline CDR1 and CDR2 sequences are SGHRS and YFSETQ. The CDR3 runs 13 residues. Trimming took 1 base from V and 5 from J, leaving 9 bases between them. The CDR3 protein is CASSLMGQTEAFF. CDR3 DNA: TGCGCCAGCAGCTTGATGGGCCAGACTGAAGCTTTCTTT.

The chain links TRBV2 to TRBJ1-3, with D perhaps TRBD1 (5 bases). Per germline, CDR1 SNHLY and CDR2 FYNNEI. Trimming took off 7 bases at V and 11 bases at J, with 24 bases between the two ends. This CDR3 is built from 15 residues. The CDR3 here is CASTPNSPVQGAIYF. CDR3 nucleotides: TGTGCCAGCACCCCCAATAGTCCTGTCCAGGGCGCCATATATTTT.

This clone has a handful of counts. The chain couples TRBV18 to TRBJ2-1; 7 nucleotides agree with TRBD2. This CDR3 spans 15 amino acids. The V and J ends lost 3 bases and 3 bases, in that order; junction bases with no gene match: 5. The germline V gene has CDR1 KGHSH and CDR2 LQKENI. The DNA of the CDR3 is TGTGCCAGCTCACCGCCAAGCGGGAACTACAATGAGCAGTTCTTC. Translation gives CASSPPSGNYNEQFF.

This clone is a singleton in its sample. The chain recombines TRBV6-5 with TRBJ1-2; unclear D gene. The V end lost 6 bases, the J end lost 7 bases, and 9 bases lay between the germline ends. CDR1 is MNHEY, CDR2 SVGAGI, per germline. The CDR3 contains 11 residues. The CDR3 loop is CASSPRIGYTF. The CDR3 nucleotides are TGTGCCAGCAGCCCACGTATTGGCTACACCTTC.

V usage is TRBV27 and J usage is TRBJ2-2; 7 bases are shared with TRBD2. From germline, CDR1 is MNHEY and CDR2 SMNVEV (reference sequence). The CDR3 is 15 residues long. Germline trimming cut 6 bases from V and 7 bases from J; bases unmatched to any gene: 11. CDR3 sequence (DNA): TGTGCCAGCAGCCCCTTTGGGGGGGTGAACGGGGAGCTGTTTTTT. Translating gives CASSPFGGVNGELFF.

The chain combines TRBV6-5 with TRBJ2-3, with a weak D call TRBD1 (7 bases). V was shortened by 8 bases and J by 2 bases, with 14 bases between the two germline ends. This CDR3 is 14 amino acids long. Germline V gives CDR1 MNHEY, CDR2 SVGAGI. CDR3 sequence (DNA): TGTGCCAGCCGCAGGGGGGTGTCCACAGATACGCAGTATTTT. It yields the protein CASRRGVSTDTQYF.